This T cell receptor (beta chain) was observed in a study of CD4 T cells in relation to SARS-CoV-2 and coronaviruses. Across the study: ViraFEST: approximately 10-day antigen culture of PBMCs, then TCR beta CDR3 sequencing. The restricting HLA molecule for shared crossreactive spike epitopes was mapped.

Assay: immunoSEQ multiplex PCR; the TCRdb copy retains only in-frame clones and omits some. The table records roughly 16,000 clones, around 82% of them present only once. Before the COVID-19 pandemic, during about 2010-2018, CD4+ T cells were taken from unexposed donors. After 10 to 11 days of culture, CD4+ T cells were isolated. In the case of this clone: What it recognizes is unknown.

Sequenced input: CD4+ T cells from PBMCs, cultured in vitro. The TCR originated in a human donor in good health.

Written as DNA, the CDR3 is TGTGCCAGTAGTGTGACAGGCATCGGCAATCAGCCCCAGCATTTT. This gives the protein CASSVTGIGNQPQHF. The chain couples TRBV19 to TRBJ1-5, with D perhaps matching TRBD1 (6 bases). Germline V gene data show CDR1 as LNHDA and CDR2 as SQIVND (reference sequence). The CDR3 totals 15 residues. Deletions cut 5 bases from V and 2 bases from J, with 13 bases between.